This is a list of T cell receptor beta chains from one sample in a study of graft-versus-host responses after intestinal transplantation. These TCRs' antigens remain unknown. The data were produced by immunoSEQ multiplex PCR, yet TCRdb's version contains in-frame clones alone and is incomplete. This table holds about 120,000 clones, 85% to 95% found once. Here the sequenced sample was unstimulated CD4+ T cells sorted from spleen or lymph node cells, taken before intestinal transplant. These receptors came from a human donor who received an intestinal transplant. The CDR3 runs from the conserved cysteine through the conserved F or W. A D gene is named only where the DNA matches it firmly. The size field is filled for only some rows; it gives once, few, many or a size class.

V,J,D,size,DNA,CDR3
TRBV7-9,TRBJ2-5,NA,NA,TGTGCCAGCAGCTTGTACGGGGAAGAGACCCAGTACTTC,CASSLYGEETQYF
TRBV11-2,TRBJ2-1,TRBD2,NA,TGTGCCAGCAGCTTCACATTAGCGGGAGGGTCCTACAATGAGCAGTTCTTC,CASSFTLAGGSYNEQFF
TRBV7-8,TRBJ2-5,NA,NA,TGTGCCAGCAGCCCGGGAGCGGAGACCCAGTACTTC,CASSPGAETQYF
TRBV5-1,TRBJ1-2,TRBD1,NA,TGCGCCAGCAGCTTCCTGGGACAGGGGGATTATGGCTACACCTTC,CASSFLGQGDYGYTF
TRBV28,TRBJ1-2,TRBD1,NA,TGTGCCAGCAGTCTTAGGACAGGGACTATCGGCTACACCTTC,CASSLRTGTIGYTF
TRBV27,TRBJ2-3,NA,NA,TGTGCCAGCAGTTTACGCAGGGGTAGGGCAGATACGCAGTATTTT,CASSLRRGRADTQYF
TRBV6-6,TRBJ1-3,NA,once,TGTGCCAGCAGTTCCGGGGCGGGAAACACCATATATTTT,CASSSGAGNTIYF
TRBV30,TRBJ2-7,TRBD2,NA,TGTGCCTGGAGTGTACTGCTAGCGGGAGGAAACGAGCAGTACTTC,CAWSVLLAGGNEQYF
TRBV30,TRBJ2-2,NA,NA,TGTGCCTGGAGTGCCACCGGGGAGCTGTTTTTT,CAWSATGELFF
TRBV15,TRBJ1-2,NA,NA,TGTGCCACCAGCTTCGGGGCGGGGAGCCCCCCCTATGGCTACACCTTC,CATSFGAGSPPYGYTF
TRBV7-9,TRBJ1-5,NA,NA,TGTGCCAGCAGCTTAGGCAGGGAGTACAATCAGCCCCAGCATTTT,CASSLGREYNQPQHF
TRBV14,TRBJ2-7,NA,NA,TGTGCCAGCAGCCTTGGATTAGGATACGAGCAGTACTTC,CASSLGLGYEQYF
TRBV2,TRBJ2-2,TRBD1,NA,TGTGCCAGCAGACGCAGGGGGATAAACACCGGGGAGCTGTTTTTT,CASRRRGINTGELFF
TRBV5-1,TRBJ2-7,NA,NA,TGCGCCAGCAGCTGGTTTGGGGGTCCGGGATCCCCGCTCTTAGCCGCCTACGAGCAGTACTTC,CASSWFGGPGSPLLAAYEQYF
TRBV18,TRBJ1-1,TRBD1,NA,TGTGCCAGCTCACTACAGGGGGCGGCCACTGAAGCTTTCTTT,CASSLQGAATEAFF
TRBV10-3,TRBJ2-3,NA,NA,TGTGCCATCAAGGGCCGCCCCCAAGCGGGTACGCAGTATTTT,CAIKGRPQAGTQYF
TRBV19,TRBJ2-7,NA,NA,TGTGCCAGTAGTAGTCCAGGGAATCATAACGAGCAGTACTTC,CASSSPGNHNEQYF
TRBV11-2,TRBJ2-7,NA,NA,TGTGCCAGCAGCTTAGTGTCCGGGGGACGGACCTACGAGCAGTACTTC,CASSLVSGGRTYEQYF